Shown below are 27 T cell receptor beta chains from a single sample sequenced in a study of cytomegalovirus exposure and HLA in healthy donors. PCR amplification relied on 60 Vbeta primers (plus 13 Jbeta primers). This table comes from immunoSEQ multiplex PCR, and its TCRdb copy is limited to in-frame clones, with some not included. The sample has under 200,000 clones, around nine tenths seen once. Material: PBMCs. The source is a woman in her thirties in good health and CMV-seronegative.

The V and J genes are TRBV11-3 and TRBJ1-1; TRBD1 aligns across 7 bases. The V segment lost 5 bases and the J segment 1 base; nucleotides outside the gene matches: 4. Germline V gives CDR1 SGHNT, CDR2 YENEEA. The CDR3 covers 14 residues. The CDR3 DNA reads as TGTGCCAGCAGCGTGGGACAGAAGAACACTGAAGCTTTCTTT. The encoded protein is CASSVGQKNTEAFF.

This chain links TRBV6-6 with TRBJ2-3; D possibly corresponds to TRBD2 (7 bases). Trimming stripped 8 bases from V and 5 bases from J, with 11 bases between. The CDR3 has 12 amino acids. Germline CDR1 and CDR2: MNHNY and SVGAGI (reference sequence). The DNA of the CDR3 is TGTGCCAGCGTGAGGGGGGGAGATACGCAGTATTTT. Protein product: CASVRGGDTQYF.

This chain joins TRBV11-2 and TRBJ1-1; 9 nucleotides match TRBD1. J lost 4 bases, V lost 2 bases, and 5 bases had no gene match. This CDR3 is 15 amino acids long. Germline V gene lookup returns CDR1 SGHAT and CDR2 FQNNGV. Here the CDR3 reads CASSLLGTGSTEAFF. DNA for the CDR3: TGTGCCAGCAGCTTACTTGGGACAGGGTCCACTGAAGCTTTCTTT.

The chain has TRBV23-1 and TRBJ1-2; perhaps TRBD1 as D (5 bases). TRBV23-1 is an ORF; its function is uncertain. Trimming took off 7 bases at V and 5 bases at J, with 17 bases between the two ends. There are 14 residues in the CDR3. The CDR3 DNA sequence: TGCGCCAGCATGCAACAGGATACCGGGTATGGCTACACCTTC. Amino acids: CASMQQDTGYGYTF.

This clone was seen once. The CDR3 DNA reads as TGTGCCAGCATTAGCGGTCTCGAGACCCAGTACTTC. Translated: CASISGLETQYF. The chain links TRBV2 to TRBJ2-5, with D possibly matching TRBD2 (6 bases). This CDR3 is 12 amino acids long. Germline CDR1 SNHLY, CDR2 FYNNEI. Trimming shortened V by 7 bases and J by 5 bases, and 11 bases separated the two germline ends.

This chain joins TRBV11-3 and TRBJ2-4; D unresolved. The CDR3 loop spans 17 amino acids. Germline assignment: CDR1 SGHNT and CDR2 YENEEA. Trimming shortened V by 1 base and J by 5 bases, and 18 bases separated the two germline ends. CDR3 nucleotide sequence: TGTGCCAGCAGCTTAGTATCCAGTCTCGCTACAGAAAACATTCAGTACTTC. Encoded protein: CASSLVSSLATENIQYF.

The chain joins TRBV7-9 to TRBJ1-4, with 7 bases fitting TRBD1. The CDR3 sequence is 18 residues long. V gave up 6 bases and J gave up 0 bases; unmatched junction bases: 13. Germline CDR1 reads SEHNR; CDR2 reads FQNEAQ (reference sequence). DNA of the CDR3: TGTGCCAGCAGTCCTACGGGGACAGCCACTGCAACTAATGAAAAACTGTTTTTT. Translation gives CASSPTGTATATNEKLFF.

V and J are TRBV5-6 and TRBJ2-3; the D is unclear. Trimming pared 3 bases from V and 0 bases from J, leaving 11 bases between. The germline CDR1 and CDR2 sequences are SGHDT and YYEEEE. The CDR3 length is 15 residues. CDR3 nucleotide sequence: TGTGCCAGCAGCTCCCCTTTCTCTAGCACAGATACGCAGTATTTT. Its translation is CASSSPFSSTDTQYF. The full variable domain, its missing parts supplied by reference TRBV5-6 and TRBJ2-3, is DAGVTQSPTHLIKTRGQQVTLRCSPKSGHDTVSWYQQALGQGPQFIFQYYEEEERQRGNFPDRFSGHQFPNYSSELNVNALLLGDSALYLCASSSPFSSTDTQYFGPGTRLTVL.

V usage is TRBV7-6 and J usage is TRBJ1-2; 7 bases agree with TRBD1. Germline values: CDR1 SGHVS, CDR2 FNYEAQ. J gave up 4 bases and V 5 bases, and 1 base lay outside the gene matches. The CDR3 totals 12 residues. The CDR3 DNA follows: TGTGCCAGCAGCCGGGACAGCTATGGCTACACCTTC. Amino acid sequence: CASSRDSYGYTF.

This clone was counted a single time. This chain links TRBV6-1 with TRBJ2-5, with 8 bases lining up with TRBD1. Per germline, CDR1 MNHNS and CDR2 SASEGT. The ends lost 3 bases at V and 5 bases at J; junction bases unmatched: 5. The CDR3 has 14 amino acids. The CDR3 protein is CASSEDRVVETQYF. DNA of the CDR3: TGTGCCAGCAGTGAGGACAGGGTTGTGGAGACCCAGTACTTC.

The chain joins TRBV5-5 to TRBJ1-2; D is unclear. Germline loops: CDR1 SGHKS, CDR2 YYEKEE (reference sequence). This CDR3 comprises 15 residues. The V and J ends lost 0 bases and 0 bases respectively, with 9 bases between them. The CDR3 spells CASSLGPGTNYGYTF. CDR3 sequence (DNA): TGTGCCAGCAGCTTGGGCCCAGGTACTAACTATGGCTACACCTTC.

The gene calls are TRBV27 and TRBJ2-5, with TRBD1 identical over 10 bases. The DNA end favors TRBJ2-7, so the J call may be wrong. This CDR3 comprises 15 residues. Germline V gene data show CDR1 as MNHEY and CDR2 as SMNVEV (reference sequence). The CDR3 sequence: CASSAGTGDTYEQYF. CDR3 sequence (DNA): TGTGCCAGCAGTGCGGGGACAGGGGATACCTACGAGCAGTACTTC.

The chain couples TRBV18 to TRBJ2-5; 8 nucleotides align to TRBD2. Unmatched junction bases numbered 4, after V lost 4 bases and J lost 3 bases. From germline, CDR1 is KGHSH and CDR2 LQKENI. The CDR3 spans 14 residues. This CDR3 reads CASSQSGSKETQYF. The CDR3 DNA reads as TGTGCCAGCTCACAGAGCGGGAGTAAAGAGACCCAGTACTTC.

The chain joins TRBV15 to TRBJ1-5; D gene ambiguous. Per the germline V gene, CDR1 is LNHNV and CDR2 is YYDKDF (reference sequence). V shed 2 bases and J shed 5 bases, with 13 bases lying between them. This CDR3 region has 15 residues. The CDR3 reads CATSRRIDGYQPQHF. Here the CDR3 DNA reads TGTGCCACCAGCAGAAGGATAGACGGGTATCAGCCCCAGCATTTT. The entire variable domain, with the rest obtained from reference TRBV15 and TRBJ1-5, is as follows: DAMVIQNPRYQVTQFGKPVTLSCSQTLNHNVMYWYQQKSSQAPKLLFHYYDKDFNNEADTPDNFQSRRPNTSFCFLDIRSPGLGDTAMYLCATSRRIDGYQPQHFGDGTRLSIL.

The V gene is TRBV18, the J gene TRBJ2-7; D is possibly TRBD2 (6 bases). Germline V CDR1 and CDR2: KGHSH, LQKENI. Trimming stripped 1 base from V and 4 bases from J, with 17 bases between. The CDR3 is 16 amino acids. CDR3 nucleotide sequence: TGTGCCAGCTCACCACAGGGGACTTCCCGCTCGTACGAGCAGTACTTC. Its protein is CASSPQGTSRSYEQYF.

This clone came up once. J is TRBJ2-3 and V is TRBV29-1; 7 bases are shared with TRBD1. J was trimmed by 8 bases and V by 3 bases; bases with no gene match: 5. Germline lookup yields CDR1 SQVTM and CDR2 ANQGSEA. The CDR3 loop spans 12 amino acids. The DNA for the CDR3 is TGCAGCGTTGAGGACAGGCCGGGTACGCAGTATTTT. Its protein is CSVEDRPGTQYF.

CDR3 sequence (DNA): TGCGCCAGCAGCCACCCCCGGACTAGCGGTAGTGCAGATACGCAGTATTTT. Translated: CASSHPRTSGSADTQYF. V gene TRBV4-1 combines with J gene TRBJ2-3; 10 nucleotides align to TRBD2. V was clipped by 3 bases and J by 4 bases; unmatched bases: 10. The CDR3 has 17 amino acids. CDR1 and CDR2 (germline): MGHRA, YSYEKL.

The chain couples TRBV30 to TRBJ2-7; the D gene is possibly TRBD1 (6 bases). Germline-derived CDR1 and CDR2 are GTSNPN and SVGIG (reference sequence). Between the trimmed V and J ends, which lost 3 bases and 5 bases, there was a span of 14 bases. The length of the CDR3 is 13 residues. Here the CDR3 reads CAWSATQGNEQYF. The CDR3, as DNA: TGTGCCTGGAGCGCAACTCAGGGGAACGAGCAGTACTTC.

The chain joins TRBV10-2 to TRBJ2-1; TRBD2 matches at 8 bases. J gave up 10 bases and V 2 bases, and 7 bases lay outside the gene matches. The germline V gene has CDR1 WSHSY and CDR2 SAAADI. The CDR3 extends over 14 amino acids. CDR3 coding DNA: TGCGCCAGCAGTGAGCCCGGGGGGGGGCAGGAGCAGTTCTTC. Translating it yields CASSEPGGGQEQFF.

The chain is built from TRBV7-6 and TRBJ2-1; a possible D gene is TRBD2 (7 bases). The CDR3 length is 12 residues. V lost 4 bases and J lost 10, with 11 bases in between. The germline CDR1 and CDR2 sequences are SGHVS and FNYEAQ. CDR3 in amino acids: CASSSGGPEQFF. CDR3 DNA: TGTGCCAGCAGCTCGGGGGGCCCAGAGCAGTTCTTC.

The rearrangement joins TRBV30 to TRBJ1-1; the match to TRBD1 covers 10 bases. The CDR3 spans 16 residues. The trim removed 3 bases at V and 0 bases at J, leaving 7 bases unmatched. CDR1 is GTSNPN and CDR2 is SVGIG in the germline V gene (reference sequence). CDR3 amino acids: CAWRKAGTGVNTEAFF. CDR3 nucleotides: TGTGCCTGGAGAAAGGCCGGGACAGGGGTGAACACTGAAGCTTTCTTT.

The V and J genes are TRBV7-9 and TRBJ2-5, with 7 bases fitting TRBD1. The end of the DNA is better explained by TRBJ2-7, so the J call may be wrong. Germline CDR1 and CDR2: SEHNR and FQNEAQ (reference sequence). This CDR3 contains 14 residues. The CDR3 is CASSNPGQTYEQYF. The CDR3 nucleotides are TGTGCCAGCAGCAATCCGGGACAGACCTACGAGCAGTACTTC.

The V and J genes are TRBV19 and TRBJ2-7, with 8 bases matching TRBD1. This CDR3 has 14 residues. CDR1 LNHDA and CDR2 SQIVND come from the germline V gene (reference sequence). The V segment lost 3 bases and the J segment 3 bases; nucleotides outside the gene matches: 4. The CDR3 DNA is TGTGCCAGTAGTATTGGGACAGGAGACTACGAGCAGTACTTC. This sequence encodes CASSIGTGDYEQYF.

The chain employs TRBV7-2 and TRBJ1-2, with 7 bases matching TRBD1. V shed 5 bases and J 8 bases; nucleotides not matched to a gene: 8. CDR3 length: 13 residues. Germline CDR1 reads SGHTA; CDR2 reads FQGNSA. CDR3 sequence (DNA): TGTGCCAGCAGCCGAGGACAGGAGGTGGGCTACACCTTC. This translates into CASSRGQEVGYTF.

In its sample, this clone was seen once. The chain is built from TRBV7-2 and TRBJ2-1, with D perhaps matching TRBD1 (6 bases). Germline CDR1 reads SGHTA; CDR2 reads FQGNSA. V lost 6 bases and J lost 7, with 13 bases in between. The CDR3 runs 13 residues. CDR3 protein: CASSLTGYNEQFF. The CDR3 DNA follows: TGTGCCAGCAGTCTCACAGGGTATAATGAGCAGTTCTTC.

The genes are TRBV5-1 and TRBJ2-2; the D gene is possibly TRBD1 (6 bases). The CDR3 contains 16 residues. CDR1 SGHRS and CDR2 YFSETQ come from the germline V gene. Trimming took off 2 bases at V and 3 bases at J, with 14 bases between the two ends. CDR3 sequence: CASSFTGNTDTGELFF. The CDR3 region has the DNA TGCGCCAGCAGCTTTACAGGGAATACGGACACCGGGGAGCTGTTTTTT.

The rearrangement uses TRBV27 and TRBJ2-7; D not certain. CDR1 is MNHEY, CDR2 SMNVEV, per germline (reference sequence). The CDR3 totals 11 residues. Trimming removed 3 bases at V and 5 bases at J, with 5 bases between. Here the CDR3 DNA reads TGTGCCAGCAGTTTTTTCAACGAGCAGTACTTC. It yields the protein CASSFFNEQYF.